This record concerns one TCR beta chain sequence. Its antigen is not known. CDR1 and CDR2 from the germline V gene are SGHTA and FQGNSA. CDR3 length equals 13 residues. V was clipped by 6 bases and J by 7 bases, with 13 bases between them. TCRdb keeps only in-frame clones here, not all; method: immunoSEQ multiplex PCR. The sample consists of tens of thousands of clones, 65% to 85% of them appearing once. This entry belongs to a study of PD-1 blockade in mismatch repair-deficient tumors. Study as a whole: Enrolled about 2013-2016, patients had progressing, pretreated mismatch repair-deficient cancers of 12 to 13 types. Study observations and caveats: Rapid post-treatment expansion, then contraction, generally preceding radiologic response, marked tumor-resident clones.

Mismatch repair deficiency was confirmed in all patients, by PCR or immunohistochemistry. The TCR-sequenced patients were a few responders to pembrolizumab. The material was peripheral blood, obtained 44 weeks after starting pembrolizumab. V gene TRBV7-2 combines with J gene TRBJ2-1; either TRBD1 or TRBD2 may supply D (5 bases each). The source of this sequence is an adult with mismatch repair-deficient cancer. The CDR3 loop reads CASRPVGVNEQFF. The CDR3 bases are TGTGCCAGCAGACCGGTGGGGGTGAATGAGCAGTTCTTC.